The 7 T cell receptor beta chains given below trace back to one sample, sequenced in a study of HIV-infected children after antiretroviral therapy interruption. Treatment defined: PENTA 11 planned treatment interruption arm or continuous ART arm. The TCR library was built from RNA with a 3' RACE protocol and unique molecular identifiers. TCRdb reprocessed the 3' RACE reads via MiXCR and lists one record per CDR3 protein. The repertoire holds 45,000 to 50,000 distinct CDR3 sequences, roughly 4.5% seen once, with almost 0.7% in the top ten. The sample here was CD45RA+ CD4+ T cells from PBMCs, pooled from several time points, taken from a donor given antiretroviral therapy, either interrupted or continuous. Described subset: naive CD4+ CD45RA+ CD45RO- T cells. These receptors all stem from a pool of human donors with HIV.

Ten or more counts support this clonotype. The rearrangement joins TRBV11-3 to TRBJ2-7, with D possibly TRBD2 on 6 matching bases. The CDR3 is made up of 14 amino acids. Looked up from germline, CDR1 is SGHNT and CDR2 is YENEEA. V was shortened by 5 bases and J by 5 bases, with 16 bases between the two germline ends. The CDR3 is CASSAGAGGDEQYF. CDR3 nucleotides: TGTGCCAGCAGCGCCGGGGCCGGGGGAGACGAGCAGTACTTC.

This clonotype was counted many times. The J gene is TRBJ1-1, the V gene TRBV18; no clear D gene. The CDR3 runs to 13 residues. Germline CDR1 and CDR2: KGHSH and LQKENI. V lost 7 bases and J 1 base, leaving 10 bases between the germline ends. The CDR3 is CASLKDGNTEAFF. The DNA of the CDR3 is TGTGCCAGCTTGAAGGATGGGAACACTGAAGCTTTCTTT. Full variable domain (missing parts from reference TRBV18 and TRBJ1-1): NAGVMQNPRHLVRRRGQEARLRCSPMKGHSHVYWYRQLPEEGLKFMVYLQKENIIDESGMPKERFSAEFPKEGPSILRIQQVVRGDSAAYFCASLKDGNTEAFFGQGTRLTVV.

This clonotype was observed many times. The J gene is TRBJ1-4, the V gene TRBV11-3, with D maybe TRBD1 (6 bases). Germline values: CDR1 SGHNT, CDR2 YENEEA. The CDR3 runs to 17 residues. The germline V and J ends were trimmed by 1 base and 2 bases, with 14 bases remaining between them. This CDR3 reads CASSLGHPGATNEKLFF. DNA for the CDR3: TGTGCCAGCAGCTTAGGACATCCGGGGGCCACTAATGAAAAACTGTTTTTT. Using reference TRBV11-3 and TRBJ1-4 for the parts outside the CDR3, the full variable domain is EAGVVQSPRYKIIEKKQPVAFWCNPISGHNTLYWYLQNLGQGPELLIRYENEEAVDDSQLPKDRFSAERLKGVDSTLKIQPAELGDSAVYLCASSLGHPGATNEKLFFGSGTQLSVL.

The sample holds a few counts of this clonotype. The V call is TRBV11-2, the J call TRBJ2-3, with D possibly being TRBD1 (9 bases). Germline loops: CDR1 SGHAT, CDR2 FQNNGV. This CDR3 region has 17 residues. The ends were cut back, 6 bases at V and 2 bases at J, with 21 bases in the middle. CDR3 in DNA: TGTGCCAGCAGTCCAGTTAGCGGGACAGGGTACACAGATACGCAGTATTTT. It encodes CASSPVSGTGYTDTQYF.

This clonotype was seen many times. The chain couples TRBV14 to TRBJ1-1, with D tentatively TRBD1 (6 bases). This CDR3 is 13 amino acids long. V was clipped by 0 bases and J by 11 bases, with 13 bases between them. From germline, CDR1 is SGHDN and CDR2 FVKESK. The chain's CDR3 is CASSQDVTGGAFF. The DNA of the CDR3 is TGTGCCAGCAGCCAAGATGTGACAGGCGGCGCTTTCTTT. Using reference TRBV14 and TRBJ1-1 for the parts outside the CDR3, the full variable domain is EAGVTQFPSHSVIEKGQTVTLRCDPISGHDNLYWYRRVMGKEIKFLLHFVKESKQDESGMPNNRFLAERTGGTYSTLKVQPAELEDSGVYFCASSQDVTGGAFFGQGTRLTVV.

This clonotype has a handful of counts. The chain has TRBV10-3 and TRBJ2-3, with D uncertain. V was shortened by 8 bases and J by 2 bases, with 11 bases between the two germline ends. Per germline, CDR1 ENHRY and CDR2 SYGVKD. This CDR3 is built from 13 residues. Here the CDR3 reads CAISGSFTDTQYF. The CDR3 DNA follows: TGTGCCATCTCAGGCTCTTTCACAGATACGCAGTATTTT.

The sample holds many counts of this clonotype. CDR3 region: CASTREYF. The CDR3 DNA is TGCGCCAGCACTCGGGAGTATTTT. The rearrangement joins TRBV23-1 to TRBJ2-3; D gene uncertain. TRBV23-1 qualifies as an ORF whose function is uncertain. CDR3 length: 8 amino acids. V was cut by 7 bases and J by 13 bases, with 6 bases left in between.